Following are 5 T cell receptor beta chains from one sample sequenced in a study of blood T cell repertoires in COVID-19. Here immunoSEQ multiplex PCR was the method, and the copy in TCRdb shows in-frame clones only, minus some. The table records just over 75,000 clones, around 80% of them present only once. The sequenced material came from peripheral blood. These TCRs come from a man aged 60 to 75 with active or convalescent COVID-19.

This clone was detected a few times. The V call is TRBV10-3, the J call TRBJ2-7; 8 bases fit TRBD1. Germline values: CDR1 ENHRY, CDR2 SYGVKD. The CDR3 is made up of 14 amino acids. The J segment lost 2 bases and the V segment lost 0 bases, leaving 0 bases of the junction unmatched. CDR3 region: CAISESTGAYEQYF. The CDR3 DNA reads TGTGCCATCAGTGAGTCGACAGGGGCCTACGAGCAGTACTTC.

The chain carries TRBV7-9 and TRBJ1-3; the D gene is possibly TRBD1 (5 bases). The ends were cut back, 5 bases at V and 4 bases at J, with 15 bases in the middle. This CDR3 spans 15 amino acids. Germline V gene lookup returns CDR1 SEHNR and CDR2 FQNEAQ (reference sequence). CDR3 sequence: CASSPPGGSGNTIYF. The CDR3 DNA follows: TGTGCCAGCAGCCCCCCGGGGGGAAGCGGAAACACCATATATTTT.

The chain employs TRBV30 and TRBJ2-7; D is unclear. V shed 3 bases and J shed 1 base, with 13 bases lying between them. The length of the CDR3 is 14 residues. Germline lookup yields CDR1 GTSNPN and CDR2 SVGIG (reference sequence). The CDR3 is CAWRPAGPSYEQYF. In DNA, the CDR3 is TGTGCCTGGAGACCGGCAGGCCCTTCCTACGAGCAGTACTTC.

This clone was observed once. V and J are TRBV27 and TRBJ2-7; possibly TRBD1 for D (6 bases). The CDR3 extends over 16 amino acids. Germline loops: CDR1 MNHEY, CDR2 SMNVEV (reference sequence). V was clipped by 4 bases and J by 3 bases, with 19 bases between them. DNA of the CDR3: TGTGCCAGCAGTTCCGCCACAGGGAGATCGATCTACGAGCAGTACTTC. Its translation is CASSSATGRSIYEQYF.

CDR3 region: CASSPRRQGKLFF. The CDR3 nucleotides are TGTGCCAGCAGTCCGAGGAGACAGGGAAAACTGTTTTTT. V is TRBV6-5 and J is TRBJ1-4, with 7 positions matching TRBD1. From germline, CDR1 is MNHEY and CDR2 SVGAGI. CDR3 length: 13 amino acids. The trim removed 5 bases at V and 10 bases at J, leaving 7 bases unmatched.